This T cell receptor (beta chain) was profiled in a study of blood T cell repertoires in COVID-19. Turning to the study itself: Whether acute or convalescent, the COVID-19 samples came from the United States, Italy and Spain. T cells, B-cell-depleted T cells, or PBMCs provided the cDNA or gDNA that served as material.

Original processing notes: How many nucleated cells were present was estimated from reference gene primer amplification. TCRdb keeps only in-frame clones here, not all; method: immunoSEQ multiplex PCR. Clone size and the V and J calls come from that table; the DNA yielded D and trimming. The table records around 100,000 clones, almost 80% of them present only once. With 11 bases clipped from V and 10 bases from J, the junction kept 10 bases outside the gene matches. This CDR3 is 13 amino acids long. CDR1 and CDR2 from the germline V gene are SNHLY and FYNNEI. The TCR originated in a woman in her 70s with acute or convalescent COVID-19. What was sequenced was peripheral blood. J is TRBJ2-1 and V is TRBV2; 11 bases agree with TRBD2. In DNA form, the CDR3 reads TGTGCCTTAGCGGGGGGGGACCGCGAGGAGCAGTTCTTC. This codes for CALAGGDREEQFF. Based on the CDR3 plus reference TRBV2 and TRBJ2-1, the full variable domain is EPEVTQTPSHQVTQMGQEVILRCVPISNHLYFYWYRQILGQKVEFLVSFYNNEISEKSEIFDDQFSVERPDGSNFTLKIRSTKLEDSAMYFCALAGGDREEQFFGPGTRLTVL.